The rows below give T cell receptor beta chains drawn from one sample of a study of T cells in Graves' hyperthyroidism and ophthalmopathy. TCRdb reanalysed the multiplex PCR reads using MiXCR and keeps one entry per CDR3 protein. The sample holds approximately 700,000 distinct CDR3 sequences, 45% seen once. The sequenced sample consisted of peripheral blood or thyroid tissue (not recorded which). Every receptor here comes from an adult man with Graves' disease, either hyperthyroidism or ophthalmopathy (not recorded which). Each CDR3 is given with its conserved first and last residue. Each record gives: D gene, J gene, clone size, V gene, CDR3 protein, CDR3 DNA. D genes are given only for firm matches. Size values are once, few and many counts, or a class for expanded clones, and some rows have none.

d_call: NA
j_call: TRBJ1-1
clone_size: few
v_call: TRBV5-4
cdr3_aa: CASSSPGLMNTEAFF
cdr3_nt: TGTGCCAGCAGCTCCCCGGGTCTCATGAACACTGAAGCTTTCTTT

d_call: TRBD1
j_call: TRBJ2-7
clone_size: NA
v_call: TRBV2
cdr3_aa: CASSSRDRGNVYEQYF
cdr3_nt: TGTGCCAGCAGCTCCCGGGACAGGGGGAATGTGTACGAGCAGTACTTC

d_call: NA
j_call: TRBJ1-1
clone_size: many
v_call: TRBV12-5
cdr3_aa: CASGLGTEAFF
cdr3_nt: TGTGCCAGCGGGCTCGGCACTGAAGCTTTCTTT

d_call: TRBD1
j_call: TRBJ1-3
clone_size: few
v_call: TRBV12-3/TRBV12-4
cdr3_aa: CASSSETGRLTGNTIYF
cdr3_nt: TGTGCCAGCAGTTCAGAGACAGGGAGGCTAACTGGAAACACCATATATTTT

d_call: NA
j_call: TRBJ1-6
clone_size: NA
v_call: TRBV12-3/TRBV12-4
cdr3_aa: CASSEEGRGPLHF
cdr3_nt: TGTGCCAGCAGTGAAGAGGGCCGGGGACCCCTCCACTTT

d_call: TRBD1
j_call: TRBJ1-1
clone_size: many
v_call: TRBV7-9
cdr3_aa: CASSSQGFGNTEAFF
cdr3_nt: TGTGCCAGCAGCTCACAGGGGTTCGGAAACACTGAAGCTTTCTTT

d_call: TRBD1
j_call: TRBJ2-7
clone_size: many
v_call: TRBV5-8
cdr3_aa: CASRTTGGDEQYF
cdr3_nt: TGTGCCAGCAGGACGACAGGGGGCGACGAGCAGTACTTC

d_call: TRBD1
j_call: TRBJ2-7
clone_size: few
v_call: TRBV6-5
cdr3_aa: CASSYSGQSYEQYF
cdr3_nt: TGTGCCAGCAGTTACTCGGGACAGTCCTACGAGCAGTACTTC

d_call: NA
j_call: TRBJ1-6
clone_size: NA
v_call: TRBV25-1
cdr3_aa: CTSRVHSRLNSPLHF
cdr3_nt: TGTACCAGCAGAGTCCATTCCAGGCTAAATTCACCCCTCCACTTT

d_call: NA
j_call: TRBJ1-1
clone_size: many
v_call: TRBV2
cdr3_aa: CASTAGNTEAFF
cdr3_nt: TGTGCCAGCACCGCGGGGAACACTGAAGCTTTCTTT

d_call: TRBD1
j_call: TRBJ2-7
clone_size: many
v_call: TRBV7-9
cdr3_aa: CASSSRDSSYEQYF
cdr3_nt: TGTGCCAGCAGCTCCCGGGACAGCTCCTACGAGCAGTACTTC

d_call: NA
j_call: TRBJ2-2
clone_size: NA
v_call: TRBV7-9
cdr3_aa: CASSFRGGTGELFF
cdr3_nt: TGTGCCAGCAGCTTCAGGGGCGGCACCGGGGAGCTGTTTTTT

d_call: TRBD1
j_call: TRBJ2-5
clone_size: NA
v_call: TRBV5-1
cdr3_aa: CASSWDRYQETQYF
cdr3_nt: TGCGCCAGCAGCTGGGACAGGTACCAAGAGACCCAGTACTTC

d_call: TRBD1
j_call: TRBJ1-4
clone_size: NA
v_call: TRBV29-1
cdr3_aa: CSVGWDSDPNEKLFF
cdr3_nt: TGCAGCGTTGGCTGGGACAGCGACCCTAATGAAAAACTGTTTTTT

d_call: NA
j_call: TRBJ1-5
clone_size: many
v_call: TRBV12-3/TRBV12-4
cdr3_aa: CASSSGQPQHF
cdr3_nt: TGTGCCAGCAGTTCTGGTCAACCCCAGCATTTT

d_call: NA
j_call: TRBJ1-4
clone_size: NA
v_call: TRBV19
cdr3_aa: CASSIRTETNTEKLFF
cdr3_nt: TGTGCCAGTAGTATCCGGACAGAGACGAACACTGAAAAACTGTTTTTT

d_call: NA
j_call: TRBJ2-7
clone_size: NA
v_call: TRBV6-5
cdr3_aa: CASSEGPGSYEQYF
cdr3_nt: TGTGCCAGCAGTGAAGGCCCAGGCTCCTACGAGCAGTACTTC

d_call: NA
j_call: TRBJ1-5
clone_size: NA
v_call: TRBV7-2
cdr3_aa: CASSPQVGNQPQHF
cdr3_nt: TGTGCCAGCAGCCCTCAGGTCGGCAATCAGCCCCAGCATTTT

d_call: NA
j_call: TRBJ1-1
clone_size: NA
v_call: TRBV24-1
cdr3_aa: CAREGHSNTEAFF
cdr3_nt: TGTGCTAGAGAGGGACACTCGAACACTGAAGCTTTCTTT

d_call: TRBD1
j_call: TRBJ1-6
clone_size: few
v_call: TRBV5-1
cdr3_aa: CASSLEFNRGNSPLHF
cdr3_nt: TGCGCCAGCAGCTTGGAATTCAACAGGGGGAATTCACCCCTCCACTTT

d_call: NA
j_call: TRBJ2-7
clone_size: few
v_call: TRBV29-1
cdr3_aa: CSVESGESYEQYF
cdr3_nt: TGCAGCGTTGAATCAGGGGAATCCTACGAGCAGTACTTC

d_call: TRBD1
j_call: TRBJ1-2
clone_size: few
v_call: TRBV2
cdr3_aa: CASSPNRGEYGYTF
cdr3_nt: TGTGCCAGCAGCCCGAACAGGGGCGAGTATGGCTACACCTTC

d_call: NA
j_call: TRBJ1-3
clone_size: NA
v_call: TRBV5-4
cdr3_aa: CATHTGFAGNTIYF
cdr3_nt: TGTGCCACGCATACAGGGTTCGCCGGAAACACCATATATTTT

d_call: NA
j_call: TRBJ1-1
clone_size: NA
v_call: TRBV10-3
cdr3_aa: CAWRGGQLNTEAFF
cdr3_nt: TGTGCCTGGAGAGGTGGGCAGCTGAACACTGAAGCTTTCTTT

d_call: TRBD1
j_call: TRBJ2-2
clone_size: NA
v_call: TRBV12-3/TRBV12-4
cdr3_aa: CASSVGQGSTRELFF
cdr3_nt: TGTGCCAGCAGTGTAGGACAGGGGAGCACCAGGGAGCTGTTTTTT

d_call: NA
j_call: TRBJ2-5
clone_size: NA
v_call: TRBV7-2
cdr3_aa: CASTLQSALETQYF
cdr3_nt: TGTGCCAGCACCCTTCAAAGCGCGCTGGAGACCCAGTACTTC

d_call: NA
j_call: TRBJ1-3
clone_size: NA
v_call: TRBV10-3
cdr3_aa: CATRGNSGNTIYF
cdr3_nt: TGTGCCACGCGGGGGAACTCTGGAAACACCATATATTTT

d_call: NA
j_call: TRBJ2-2
clone_size: NA
v_call: TRBV7-2
cdr3_aa: CASSLGQTNTGELFF
cdr3_nt: TGTGCCAGCAGCTTGGGTCAGACGAACACCGGGGAGCTGTTTTTT

d_call: NA
j_call: TRBJ1-1
clone_size: NA
v_call: TRBV10-2
cdr3_aa: CASSESGGHTEAFF
cdr3_nt: TGCGCCAGCAGTGAGTCAGGGGGACACACTGAAGCTTTCTTT

d_call: NA
j_call: TRBJ1-4
clone_size: many
v_call: TRBV19
cdr3_aa: CASSLAGSNEKLFF
cdr3_nt: TGTGCCAGTAGTTTGGCCGGGAGCAATGAAAAACTGTTTTTT

d_call: TRBD1
j_call: TRBJ1-6
clone_size: NA
v_call: TRBV6-5
cdr3_aa: CASSYRAGTGESPLHF
cdr3_nt: TGTGCCAGCAGTTACAGGGCCGGGACAGGGGAATCACCCCTCCACTTT

d_call: NA
j_call: TRBJ1-5
clone_size: NA
v_call: TRBV6-1
cdr3_aa: CASSPARSNQPQHF
cdr3_nt: TGTGCCAGCAGCCCAGCGAGGTCTAATCAGCCCCAGCATTTT

d_call: TRBD1
j_call: TRBJ1-5
clone_size: NA
v_call: TRBV29-1
cdr3_aa: CSPDRGQPQHF
cdr3_nt: TGCAGCCCGGACAGGGGTCAGCCCCAGCATTTT

d_call: TRBD1
j_call: TRBJ2-6
clone_size: NA
v_call: TRBV5-1
cdr3_aa: CASSLAIPGQLASGANVLTF
cdr3_nt: TGCGCCAGCAGCTTGGCTATTCCGGGACAGTTGGCGTCTGGGGCCAACGTCCTGACTTTC

d_call: NA
j_call: TRBJ2-7
clone_size: once
v_call: TRBV10-3
cdr3_aa: CAVGGDEQYF
cdr3_nt: TGTGCCGTAGGAGGGGACGAGCAGTACTTC

d_call: NA
j_call: TRBJ2-7
clone_size: NA
v_call: TRBV9
cdr3_aa: CASSPALGEVTYEQYF
cdr3_nt: TGTGCCAGCAGCCCCGCCTTAGGGGAGGTAACCTACGAGCAGTACTTC

d_call: TRBD2
j_call: TRBJ2-2
clone_size: many
v_call: TRBV10-3
cdr3_aa: CAISEGLGSTGELFF
cdr3_nt: TGTGCCATCAGTGAGGGACTAGGTTCCACCGGGGAGCTGTTTTTT

d_call: NA
j_call: TRBJ1-6
clone_size: NA
v_call: TRBV7-2
cdr3_aa: CASSLEFLTLYNSPLHF
cdr3_nt: TGTGCCAGCAGCTTAGAGTTCCTCACTCTCTATAATTCACCCCTCCACTTT

d_call: NA
j_call: TRBJ2-5
clone_size: NA
v_call: TRBV7-2
cdr3_aa: CASSRLGFSETQYF
cdr3_nt: TGTGCCAGCAGCCGCCTAGGGTTCAGTGAGACCCAGTACTTC

d_call: NA
j_call: TRBJ1-5
clone_size: few
v_call: TRBV7-9
cdr3_aa: CASSYSTGGNQPQHF
cdr3_nt: TGTGCCAGCAGCTACTCGACAGGCGGAAATCAGCCCCAGCATTTT

d_call: NA
j_call: TRBJ1-2
clone_size: NA
v_call: TRBV15
cdr3_aa: CATSRGHVPGPYGYTF
cdr3_nt: TGTGCCACCAGCAGAGGTCATGTGCCGGGGCCCTATGGCTACACCTTC

d_call: TRBD1
j_call: TRBJ1-2
clone_size: many
v_call: TRBV7-8
cdr3_aa: CASSSTGYYGYTF
cdr3_nt: TGTGCCAGCAGCTCGACAGGGTACTATGGCTACACCTTC

d_call: NA
j_call: TRBJ1-4
clone_size: NA
v_call: TRBV2
cdr3_aa: CASSANPGQAEKLFF
cdr3_nt: TGTGCCAGCAGTGCGAATCCGGGACAAGCTGAAAAACTGTTTTTT

d_call: NA
j_call: TRBJ1-2
clone_size: many
v_call: TRBV5-6
cdr3_aa: CASSYDRIYGYTF
cdr3_nt: TGTGCCAGCAGCTACGACAGGATCTATGGCTACACCTTC